The 10 T cell receptor beta chains below all came from one sample that was sequenced in a study of T cells in Graves' hyperthyroidism and ophthalmopathy. The TCR beta CDR3 regions underwent amplification using RNA transcripts as the source. HTBI primers were used for first-round RT-PCR of the TCR CDR3. TCRdb re-derived calls from the multiplex PCR reads in MiXCR, one entry per CDR3 protein. The sample contains approximately 740,000 distinct CDR3 sequences, 11% to 15% of which appear only once. Material for sequencing was blood. All receptors come from a woman aged 18 to 35 with Graves' hyperthyroidism.

This clonotype was counted between two and nine times. A much larger clonotype is one base distant, so this may be a read error. J is TRBJ2-1 and V is TRBV7-2, with unresolved D. The germline gives CDR1 SGHTA, CDR2 FQGNSA. CDR3 size: 14 residues. In nucleotides, the CDR3 is TGTGCCAGCAGCTTAGTGTTTGAGTACAATGAGCAGTCCTTC. Amino acids: CASSLVFEYNEQSF.

This clonotype was recorded many times. The V call is TRBV7-6, the J call TRBJ2-7; 9 positions agree with TRBD2. The CDR3 extends over 13 amino acids. Germline lookup yields CDR1 SGHVS and CDR2 FNYEAQ. V lost 5 bases to trimming and J lost 6 bases; unmatched junction nucleotides: 5. CDR3 nucleotides: TGTGCCAGCAGCGCGGGAGGGCCTTCCGAGCAGTACTTC. As protein: CASSAGGPSEQYF.

Ten or more counts support this clonotype. The junction differs from germline at one of its ends, possibly a read error. This chain links TRBV18 with TRBJ2-3; D might be TRBD2 (5 bases). In germline, CDR1 is KGHSH, CDR2 LQKENI. The CDR3 has 14 amino acids. The CDR3 here is CASSPRLATDTQYF. In nucleotides, the CDR3 is TGTGCCAGCTCTCCACGCCTAGCCACAGATACGCAGTATTTT.

This clonotype appeared many times. This sequence joins TRBV6-1 and TRBJ2-1; TRBD2 matches at 8 bases. The CDR3 has 17 residues. Germline V gene sequence: CDR1 MNHNS, CDR2 SASEGT. The ends lost 4 bases at V and 2 bases at J; junction bases unmatched: 10. DNA for the CDR3: TGTGCCAGCAGTGGAGAAGTAGCGGGGACGGCCTACAATGAGCAGTTCTTC. Encoded protein: CASSGEVAGTAYNEQFF.

This clonotype was counted many times. The chain is built from TRBV12-3 or TRBV12-4 and TRBJ2-2; 10 positions agree with TRBD2. After removal of 1 base from V and 4 bases from J, the junction contained 3 bases not matched to a gene. The CDR3 runs to 16 residues. The DNA of the CDR3 is TGTGCCAGCAGTTTAGGGCTAGCGGGAGTCACCGGGGAGCTGTTTTTT. Residues: CASSLGLAGVTGELFF.

This chain links TRBV4-1 with TRBJ2-3; 8 positions agree with TRBD2. V lost 1 base and J lost 3; bases outside the gene matches: 6. Germline V gene sequence: CDR1 MGHRA, CDR2 YSYEKL. This CDR3 region has 16 residues. The CDR3 DNA reads as TGCGCCAGCAGCCAAGTCACGGGAGGGGGAACAGATACGCAGTATTTT. Translated, it gives CASSQVTGGGTDTQYF.

In this sample, this clonotype turned up many times. The J gene is TRBJ2-3, the V gene TRBV7-2; D unclear. This CDR3 contains 13 residues. V lost 3 bases to trimming and J lost 11 bases, with 15 bases between them. CDR1 and CDR2 (germline): SGHTA, FQGNSA. CDR3 DNA sequence: TGTGCCAGCAGCTTGGGCCCGGCGCGAGGGCAGTATTTT. It specifies CASSLGPARGQYF.

Only a few counts were recorded for this clonotype. CDR3: CATSRPLTEGAGELFF. DNA for the CDR3: TGTGCCACCAGCAGACCGTTGACGGAGGGGGCCGGGGAGCTGTTTTTT. The chain couples TRBV15 to TRBJ2-2, with D tentatively TRBD1 or TRBD2 (6 bases each). Looked up from germline, CDR1 is LNHNV and CDR2 is YYDKDF (reference sequence). The CDR3 is 16 amino acids. With 2 bases removed from V and 6 bases from J, the gap between germline ends came to 16 bases.

This clonotype was counted many times. The chain recombines TRBV10-3 with TRBJ2-1; tentatively, D is TRBD1 (5 bases). There are 14 residues in the CDR3. The V gene's germline CDR1 is ENHRY and CDR2 SYGVKD. Trimming left V 3 bases short and J 8 bases short, with 14 bases between. For the CDR3, the DNA is TGTGCCATCAGTGAAAAGGACCCCAGGGATGAGCAGTTCTTC. Translating it yields CAISEKDPRDEQFF.

The chain recombines TRBV5-1 with TRBJ1-5; 7 nucleotides align to TRBD1. This CDR3 has 14 residues. The germline V gene has CDR1 SGHRS and CDR2 YFSETQ. With V trimmed by 4 bases and J by 5 bases, 6 bases remained unmatched. Written as DNA, the CDR3 is TGCGCCAGCAGCCAGGGGGAACCTGATCAGCCCCAGCATTTT. It translates to CASSQGEPDQPQHF.